The rows below give T cell receptor beta chains drawn from one sample of a study of blood T cell repertoires in COVID-19. Produced via immunoSEQ multiplex PCR; TCRdb's table is partial and in-frame only. The profile shows tens of thousands of clones, around 90% of them singletons. The sample consisted of peripheral blood. All receptors derive from a human donor in a cohort sampled during active COVID-19. Each CDR3 is given with its conserved first and last residue. Fields, in order: D gene, V gene, clone size, J gene, CDR3 protein, CDR3 DNA. A D gene is named only where the DNA matches it firmly. Clone sizes are given selectively: once, few, many, or a class where the clone is expanded.

-,TRBV24-1,once,TRBJ1-1,CATSDAQRPFF,TGTGCCACCAGTGATGCCCAGCGACCTTTCTTT
TRBD2,TRBV6-1,-,TRBJ2-1,CASSEGLAADNEQFF,TGTGCCAGCAGTGAGGGACTAGCGGCTGACAATGAGCAGTTCTTC
TRBD1,TRBV15,once,TRBJ1-1,CATSRPGQGYTEAFF,TGTGCCACCAGCAGACCGGGACAGGGGTACACTGAAGCTTTCTTT
-,TRBV7-9,once,TRBJ1-1,CASTQRVEAFF,TGTGCCAGCACACAGAGGGTTGAAGCTTTCTTT
TRBD2,TRBV7-3,-,TRBJ2-2,CASSLLAGEETGELFF,TGTGCCAGCAGCCTGCTAGCGGGGGAAGAGACCGGGGAGCTGTTTTTT
-,TRBV25-1,-,TRBJ2-3,CASSGSGSSTDTQYF,TGTGCCAGCAGTGGGAGCGGGTCTAGCACAGATACGCAGTATTTT
TRBD1,TRBV19,few,TRBJ1-4,CASRDTGVVEKLFF,TGTGCCAGTAGGGATACAGGGGTGGTTGAAAAACTGTTTTTT
TRBD2,TRBV2,-,TRBJ2-7,CASSVLAGGPAEQYF,TGTGCCAGCAGTGTTCTAGCGGGGGGGCCTGCCGAGCAGTACTTC
TRBD2,TRBV5-1,-,TRBJ2-5,CASSFVRGGAGAARGETQYF,TGCGCCAGCAGCTTTGTGCGTGGTGGAGCGGGAGCGGCGAGAGGAGAGACCCAGTACTTC
-,TRBV6-6,-,TRBJ2-7,CASSPFPPLAATYEQYF,TGTGCCAGCAGTCCGTTCCCACCCTTAGCGGCCACCTACGAGCAGTACTTC
-,TRBV7-3,-,TRBJ2-3,CASARAPGWYF,TGTGCCAGCGCACGGGCGCCAGGGTGGTATTTT
TRBD1,TRBV6-5,-,TRBJ2-3,CASSPDRDTGDTQYF,TGTGCCAGCAGTCCCGACAGGGACACGGGAGATACGCAGTATTTT
TRBD1,TRBV7-8,once,TRBJ2-7,CASSNGQGSYEQYF,TGTGCCAGCAGCAATGGACAGGGCTCCTACGAGCAGTACTTC
TRBD1,TRBV19,-,TRBJ1-3,CASTLGTGSNTIYF,TGTGCCAGCACTCTCGGGACAGGGTCAAACACCATATATTTT
-,TRBV6-5,-,TRBJ1-1,CASSRSGAMNTEAFF,TGTGCCAGCAGCCGGTCAGGGGCCATGAACACTGAAGCTTTCTTT
-,TRBV9,-,TRBJ2-7,CASSVAPPDRSPDEQYF,TGTGCCAGCAGCGTAGCCCCCCCCGACAGGTCACCCGACGAGCAGTACTTC
TRBD1,TRBV19,-,TRBJ2-1,CASSRQGYSYNEQFF,TGTGCCAGTAGCCGACAGGGGTACTCCTACAATGAGCAGTTCTTC
TRBD2,TRBV5-1,once,TRBJ2-5,CASSTGTSGNPQETQYF,TGCGCCAGCAGCACCGGGACTAGCGGGAACCCCCAAGAGACCCAGTACTTC
TRBD1,TRBV3-1/TRBV3-2,-,TRBJ2-3,CASSQVGTGGLDTQYF,TGTGCCAGCAGCCAAGTGGGCACAGGGGGCTTAGATACGCAGTATTTT
-,TRBV2,-,TRBJ1-2,CASSQANYGYTF,TGTGCCAGCAGTCAGGCAAACTATGGCTACACCTTC
-,TRBV27,-,TRBJ2-1,CASSPLLGDYNEQFF,TGTGCCAGCAGTCCCCTGCTAGGGGACTACAATGAGCAGTTCTTC
-,TRBV5-1,-,TRBJ2-7,CASSLFTDSYEQYF,TGCGCCAGCAGCTTGTTCACAGACTCCTACGAGCAGTACTTC
-,TRBV20-1,-,TRBJ1-4,CSASRPGQGSNEKLFF,TGCAGTGCTAGTCGACCGGGACAAGGCTCTAATGAAAAACTGTTTTTT
TRBD2,TRBV11-2,-,TRBJ2-3,CASSRAGGGTDTQYF,TGTGCCAGCAGCCGAGCGGGGGGGGGTACAGATACGCAGTATTTT
-,TRBV7-9,-,TRBJ2-1,CASGSSYNEQFF,TGTGCCAGCGGGAGCTCCTACAATGAGCAGTTCTTC
TRBD1,TRBV5-1,-,TRBJ2-3,CASSLGTGASTDTQYF,TGCGCCAGCAGCTTGGGGACAGGAGCTAGCACAGATACGCAGTATTTT
-,TRBV21-1,-,TRBJ2-7,CASSKVPSLRPSGSSTYEQYF,TGTGCCAGCAGCAAAGTTCCCAGCCTACGACCTAGCGGGAGTTCCACCTACGAGCAGTACTTC
TRBD2,TRBV6-2/TRBV6-3,once,TRBJ2-1,CASSRWTSGNNEQFF,TGTGCCAGCAGTCGTTGGACTAGCGGTAACAATGAGCAGTTCTTC
-,TRBV28,-,TRBJ1-1,CASSSGNTEAFF,TGTGCCAGCAGTTCGGGGAACACTGAAGCTTTCTTT
-,TRBV27,-,TRBJ1-2,CASSSQGGTNYGYTF,TGTGCCAGCAGTTCCCAGGGAGGGACGAACTATGGCTACACCTTC